These T cell receptor beta chains were read from a single sample in a study of regulatory T cells in long-lasting Graves disease. Each CDR3 protein gets one entry after TCRdb re-called the multiplex PCR reads with MiXCR. Here the sample spans 400,000 to 500,000 distinct CDR3 sequences, around 15% being singletons. This sample also appeared in a second study, on T cells in Graves' hyperthyroidism and ophthalmopathy.

The source was peripheral blood mononuclear cells (PBMCs), collected at new diagnosis, from a patient treated with antithyroid drugs. The receptor set was obtained from a woman in her forties or fifties with Graves disease. Each CDR3 is given with its conserved first and last residue. The D gene is left open where the match is weak. Not all rows give a size; the values are once, few, many and, for expanded clones, a class.

v_gene,j_gene,d_gene,abundance,CDR3aa,CDR3nt
TRBV6-2/TRBV6-3,TRBJ2-1,TRBD2,many,CASSYSSFLAGAREQFF,TGTGCCAGCAGTTACTCGAGTTTCCTAGCGGGAGCTCGGGAGCAGTTCTTC
TRBV12-3/TRBV12-4,TRBJ1-4,-,many,CASNPGQTTNEKLFF,TGTGCCAGCAACCCAGGACAGACAACTAATGAAAAACTGTTTTTT
TRBV6-5,TRBJ2-7,-,few,CASSYSRGHTYEQYF,TGTGCCAGCAGTTACTCGAGGGGACATACCTACGAGCAGTACTTC
TRBV11-2,TRBJ1-1,-,many,CASSTRKHPRNTEAFF,TGTGCCAGCAGCACCCGTAAACACCCCCGGAACACTGAAGCTTTCTTT
TRBV5-1,TRBJ2-3,TRBD1,once,CASSSGQGGTDTEYF,TGCGCCAGCAGCTCGGGACAGGGGGGCACAGATACGGAGTATTTT
TRBV10-1,TRBJ2-2,-,-,CASSDPNTGELFF,TGCGCCAGCAGTGACCCAAACACCGGGGAGCTGTTTTTT
TRBV30,TRBJ1-5,-,-,CAWSVFGRGGNQPQHF,TGTGCCTGGAGTGTATTTGGCAGGGGTGGAAATCAGCCCCAGCATTTT
TRBV2,TRBJ2-5,TRBD2,many,CASSDGRGGPRETQYF,TGTGCCAGCAGTGACGGTCGGGGAGGGCCTAGGGAGACCCAGTACTTC
TRBV4-1,TRBJ2-7,-,-,CASSQEGGAGLGGLYEQYF,TGCGCCAGCAGCCAAGAAGGGGGCGCGGGGCTTGGCGGACTCTACGAGCAGTACTTC
TRBV19,TRBJ2-1,-,many,CASSPGSGLYNEQFF,TGTGCCAGTAGTCCGGGTAGCGGTCTATACAATGAGCAGTTCTTC
TRBV7-9,TRBJ1-3,TRBD1,few,CASSHQTAHRTGGAFGNTIYF,TGTGCCAGCAGCCATCAGACTGCCCACAGAACAGGGGGCGCATTTGGAAACACCATATATTTT
TRBV28,TRBJ2-3,-,many,CASSPPGGLRFDTQYF,TGTGCCAGCAGTCCACCAGGAGGCCTCAGGTTCGATACGCAGTATTTT
TRBV2,TRBJ2-7,-,many,CASSVRAKQYF,TGTGCCAGCAGTGTAAGAGCAAAGCAGTACTTC
TRBV6-1,TRBJ2-7,TRBD1,many,CASRRDRGLYEQYF,TGTGCCAGCAGACGCGACAGGGGGCTTTACGAGCAGTACTTC
TRBV9,TRBJ2-1,-,few,CASSLEISLSSYNEQFF,TGTGCCAGCAGCTTAGAGATATCTTTGAGCTCCTACAATGAGCAGTTCTTC
TRBV18,TRBJ2-4,-,few,CASSPSDGDIQYF,TGTGCCAGCTCACCCTCGGACGGGGACATTCAGTACTTC
TRBV28,TRBJ2-5,TRBD2,many,CASSSPSGRTYQETQYF,TGTGCCAGCAGTTCGCCTAGCGGGAGGACCTACCAAGAGACCCAGTACTTC
TRBV27,TRBJ2-1,-,many,CASSLSLSHEQFF,TGTGCCAGCAGTTTATCCCTGTCCCATGAGCAGTTCTTC
TRBV2,TRBJ2-1,TRBD2,-,CASSRLAGVSYNEQFF,TGTGCCAGCAGTCGTCTAGCGGGAGTATCGTACAATGAGCAGTTCTTC
TRBV28,TRBJ2-7,-,many,CASSIVGPSSYEQYF,TGTGCCAGCAGTATTGTCGGGCCAAGCTCCTACGAGCAGTACTTC
TRBV28,TRBJ1-4,-,many,CASSPLGDSAEKLFF,TGTGCCAGCAGTCCCCTAGGGGATTCGGCTGAAAAACTGTTTTTT
TRBV2,TRBJ2-5,-,many,CASITGSWQETQYF,TGTGCCAGCATTACCGGATCGTGGCAAGAGACCCAGTACTTC
TRBV5-8,TRBJ2-3,TRBD2,few,CASRSPGLAGGTDTQYF,TGTGCCAGCCGATCCCCCGGACTAGCGGGGGGCACAGATACGCAGTATTTT
TRBV24-1,TRBJ2-5,-,few,CATSDFLAGRGFGRLYQGTQYF,TGTGCCACCAGTGATTTTTTAGCAGGGCGAGGATTTGGAAGATTGTACCAAGGGACCCAGTACTTC
TRBV18,TRBJ2-3,-,few,CASSSLAGPSTDTQYF,TGTGCCAGCTCATCCCTGGCAGGGCCTAGCACAGATACGCAGTATTTT
TRBV29-1,TRBJ2-6,-,few,CSVEAGRSGANILTF,TGCAGCGTTGAGGCTGGACGCTCTGGGGCCAACATCCTGACTTTC
TRBV19,TRBJ2-5,-,few,CAKSGLQETQYF,TGTGCCAAATCAGGGTTACAAGAGACCCAGTACTTC
TRBV24-1,TRBJ2-1,-,many,CATSDLPQGGGYNEQFF,TGTGCCACCAGTGATTTGCCACAGGGTGGTGGCTACAATGAGCAGTTCTTC
TRBV30,TRBJ1-4,-,few,CAWSSGSDEKLFF,TGTGCCTGGAGTTCAGGGAGTGATGAAAAACTGTTTTTT
TRBV28,TRBJ2-1,-,many,CASSLAQVKFF,TGTGCCAGCAGTTTAGCCCAGGTTAAGTTCTTC
TRBV4-1,TRBJ1-6,TRBD1,many,CASSQVGTGGSPLHF,TGCGCCAGCAGCCAAGTGGGGACAGGAGGCTCACCCCTCCACTTT
TRBV27,TRBJ1-1,-,many,CASRPGVENTEAFF,TGTGCCAGCAGACCAGGGGTTGAGAACACTGAAGCTTTCTTT
TRBV18,TRBJ1-5,-,few,CASSPERDQPQHF,TGTGCCAGCTCACCGGAGAGGGATCAGCCCCAGCATTTT
TRBV29-1,TRBJ2-1,-,many,CSVGGPRYNEQFF,TGCAGCGTCGGAGGGCCCCGCTACAATGAGCAGTTCTTC
TRBV20-1,TRBJ2-7,TRBD2,many,CSASWLAGRESYEQYF,TGCAGTGCTAGCTGGCTAGCGGGACGGGAATCCTACGAGCAGTACTTC
TRBV20-1,TRBJ2-1,TRBD2,many,CSARLAANFNEQFF,TGCAGTGCTAGACTAGCGGCTAATTTCAATGAGCAGTTCTTC
TRBV14,TRBJ2-1,TRBD2,many,CASSQKTPGLADRSSYNEQFF,TGTGCCAGCAGCCAAAAAACCCCGGGACTAGCGGATCGGAGCTCCTACAATGAGCAGTTCTTC
TRBV7-3,TRBJ2-1,-,many,CASSSTLVVSRSEQFF,TGTGCCAGCAGCTCCACACTAGTAGTTAGCAGGAGTGAGCAGTTCTTC
TRBV4-1,TRBJ2-2,TRBD2,-,CASSQEPARTSGRRPENTGELFF,TGCGCCAGCAGCCAAGAGCCAGCTAGGACTAGCGGGAGGCGGCCCGAGAACACCGGGGAGCTGTTTTTT
TRBV5-1,TRBJ1-2,-,many,CASSLSRGSYGYTF,TGCGCCAGCAGCTTATCCAGGGGCAGCTATGGCTACACCTTC
TRBV12-3/TRBV12-4,TRBJ2-1,TRBD1,-,CASTVQGVGTEQFF,TGTGCCAGCACCGTCCAGGGGGTGGGGACTGAGCAGTTCTTC
TRBV7-2,TRBJ2-7,TRBD1,many,CASSLAGLGGIYEQYF,TGTGCCAGCAGCTTAGCGGGTCTAGGGGGCATCTACGAGCAGTACTTC
TRBV5-1,TRBJ1-2,TRBD1,many,CASSYRGPGYGYTF,TGCGCCAGCAGCTACAGGGGGCCCGGCTATGGCTACACCTTC
TRBV6-1,TRBJ1-5,-,-,CASSRQVDQPQHF,TGTGCCAGCAGCCGACAGGTAGATCAGCCCCAGCATTTT
TRBV2,TRBJ2-1,TRBD2,many,CASKSTSGRLSSYNEQFF,TGTGCCAGCAAATCGACTAGCGGGAGGCTGAGCTCCTACAATGAGCAGTTCTTC
TRBV29-1,TRBJ2-2,-,-,CSVGGSGGELFF,TGCAGCGTTGGTGGGTCTGGCGGGGAGCTGTTTTTT
TRBV30,TRBJ1-5,-,many,CAWSPQGNQPQHF,TGTGCCTGGAGTCCACAGGGTAATCAGCCCCAGCATTTT
TRBV10-2,TRBJ1-4,-,few,CASSDGKRNEKLFF,TGCGCCAGCAGTGACGGGAAACGAAATGAAAAACTGTTTTTT
TRBV6-2/TRBV6-3,TRBJ2-7,-,few,CASSFLGLSSYEQYF,TGTGCCAGCAGTTTCTTGGGGCTCAGCTCCTACGAGCAGTACTTC
TRBV7-9,TRBJ2-1,TRBD2,many,CASSTLSPLAGHEQFF,TGTGCCAGCAGCACTCTCTCCCCGCTAGCGGGACATGAGCAGTTCTTC
TRBV27,TRBJ2-5,-,many,CASRFYETQYF,TGTGCCAGCAGATTTTATGAGACCCAGTACTTC
TRBV10-1,TRBJ2-2,-,many,CASSAQIPAGSGHGELFF,TGCGCCAGCAGTGCACAAATTCCGGCAGGATCCGGGCACGGGGAGCTGTTTTTT
TRBV7-9,TRBJ2-2,TRBD2,-,CASSSSVRGTSGRTGELFF,TGTGCCAGCAGCTCATCGGTGCGAGGGACTAGCGGGAGAACCGGGGAGCTGTTTTTT
TRBV6-1,TRBJ2-1,TRBD1,few,CASIPTASGGYDRFF,TGTGCCAGCATCCCCACCGCCTCAGGGGGTTACGATCGGTTCTTC
TRBV27,TRBJ2-5,TRBD1,-,CASSTGQGQETQYF,TGTGCCAGCAGTACCGGACAGGGACAAGAGACCCAGTACTTC
TRBV28,TRBJ2-1,-,many,CASIPPGTNNEQFF,TGTGCCAGCATCCCCCCCGGGACGAACAATGAGCAGTTCTTC
TRBV6-2/TRBV6-3,TRBJ1-5,TRBD1,-,CASSYSSSGGQPQHF,TGTGCCAGCAGTTACTCTTCCTCAGGGGGACAGCCCCAGCATTTT
TRBV3-1,TRBJ1-1,-,many,CASSQDGPIMNTEAFF,TGTGCCAGCAGCCAAGACGGGCCCATCATGAACACTGAAGCTTTCTTT